This T cell receptor (beta chain) was recorded in a study of early T cells in non-severe SARS-CoV-2 infection. Findings and limits, study-wide: Reliance on VDJdb matching favored anti-spike CD8 responses; private and CD4 specificities were missed.

Attached unique molecular identifiers marked individual cDNA molecules. MiXCR, run by TCRdb on the 5' RACE reads, gives a single entry per CDR3 protein. The table records over 25,000 distinct CDR3 sequences, around 7% of them present only once. The CDR3 is 17 amino acids. Germline V gene data show CDR1 as LNHNV and CDR2 as YYDKDF (reference sequence). Trimming pared 0 bases from V and 5 bases from J, leaving 19 bases between. There are many counts of this clonotype. Antigen specificity is unknown. The TCR comes from an adult who was a healthcare worker with PCR-confirmed SARS-CoV-2 infection or an uninfected control (not recorded which). Sequencing was performed on whole blood. The rearrangement uses TRBV15 and TRBJ1-2; no reliable D call. The CDR3 nucleotides are TGTGCCACCAGCAGAGATAGTAGACTCCTGGCGACTTATGGCTACACCTTC. It codes for CATSRDSRLLATYGYTF.